The next 30 T cell receptor beta chains were all read from a single sample in a study of blood T cell repertoires in COVID-19. The assay was immunoSEQ multiplex PCR, and TCRdb's table has in-frame clones only and misses some. Here the sample spans a few hundred thousand clones, approximately 86% being singletons. The material sequenced was peripheral blood. Receptors originate from a man aged 55 to 69 with acute or convalescent COVID-19.

This chain links TRBV19 with TRBJ2-4, with TRBD1 matching 9 bases. V was pared by 3 bases and J by 2 bases, with 11 bases of the junction left unmatched. The CDR3 length is 18 residues. Germline lookup yields CDR1 LNHDA and CDR2 SQIVND (reference sequence). CDR3: CASSMAGPGQGTKNIQYF. The DNA of the CDR3 is TGTGCCAGTAGTATGGCCGGACCGGGACAGGGAACCAAAAACATTCAGTACTTC.

The rearrangement links TRBV18 to TRBJ1-2; 8 bases agree with TRBD1. Looked up from germline, CDR1 is KGHSH and CDR2 is LQKENI. J lost 4 bases, V lost 3 bases, and 10 bases had no gene match. CDR3 size: 16 residues. The CDR3 reads CASSPTWDRTLYGYTF. CDR3 bases: TGTGCCAGCTCACCCACCTGGGACAGGACCCTCTATGGCTACACCTTC. Full variable domain (outside the CDR3, taken from reference TRBV18 and TRBJ1-2): NAGVMQNPRHLVRRRGQEARLRCSPMKGHSHVYWYRQLPEEGLKFMVYLQKENIIDESGMPKERFSAEFPKEGPSILRIQQVVRGDSAAYFCASSPTWDRTLYGYTFGSGTRLTVV.

V and J are TRBV6-2 or TRBV6-3 and TRBJ2-1; 8 nucleotides line up with TRBD1. CDR1 and CDR2 from the germline V gene are MNHEY and SVGEGT. V gave up 3 bases and J gave up 6 bases; unmatched junction bases: 10. This CDR3 has 16 amino acids. This CDR3 is CASSYSLDRVGNEQFF. The CDR3 DNA follows: TGTGCCAGCAGTTATTCCTTGGACAGGGTTGGCAATGAGCAGTTCTTC.

This clone appeared once. The V call is TRBV18, the J call TRBJ1-2; D is unclear. The germline V gene encodes CDR1 KGHSH and CDR2 LQKENI. CDR3 length: 15 residues. Trimming took 1 base from V and 1 from J, leaving 10 bases between them. CDR3 sequence (DNA): TGTGCCAGCTCACCACGTAAGGAGGTTAACTATGGCTACACCTTC. Encoded protein: CASSPRKEVNYGYTF.

This chain links TRBV28 with TRBJ2-1, with no clear D. The CDR3 length is 11 residues. Trimming pared 8 bases from V and 10 bases from J, leaving 12 bases between. CDR1 MDHEN and CDR2 SYDVKM come from the germline V gene. CDR3 amino acids: CASGLQREQFF. CDR3 in DNA: TGTGCCAGCGGCCTACAGAGAGAGCAGTTCTTC. The complete variable domain, with remaining parts taken from reference TRBV28 and TRBJ2-1, reads DVKVTQSSRYLVKRTGEKVFLECVQDMDHENMFWYRQDPGLGLRLIYFSYDVKMKEKGDIPEGYSVSREKKERFSLILESASTNQTSMYLCASGLQREQFFGPGTRLTVL.

J is TRBJ1-1 and V is TRBV11-2; D perhaps matches TRBD1 (6 bases). Germline CDR1 SGHAT, CDR2 FQNNGV. This CDR3 region has 13 residues. Trimming shortened V by 1 base and J by 6 bases, and 9 bases separated the two germline ends. CDR3 protein: CASSLAGGSEAFF. CDR3 nucleotide sequence: TGTGCCAGCAGCTTAGCGGGGGGCTCTGAAGCTTTCTTT.

This chain links TRBV5-1 with TRBJ2-7; 7 bases match TRBD1. Trimming took 4 bases from V and 4 from J; bases not matched to a gene: 8. The CDR3 consists of 14 residues. Germline assignment: CDR1 SGHRS and CDR2 YFSETQ. DNA for the CDR3: TGCGCCAGCAGCCCGAGGGACAGAAAATACGAGCAGTACTTC. Protein: CASSPRDRKYEQYF. The complete variable domain, with remaining parts taken from reference TRBV5-1 and TRBJ2-7, reads KAGVTQTPRYLIKTRGQQVTLSCSPISGHRSVSWYQQTPGQGLQFLFEYFSETQRNKGNFPGRFSGRQFSNSRSEMNVSTLELGDSALYLCASSPRDRKYEQYFGPGTRLTVT.

This sequence joins TRBV10-3 and TRBJ2-3, with TRBD1 matching over 8 bases. The CDR3 totals 16 residues. Unmatched junction bases numbered 7, after V lost 2 bases and J lost 3 bases. The germline V gene has CDR1 ENHRY and CDR2 SYGVKD. In DNA, the CDR3 is TGTGCCATCAGTGAGGTGACAGGGGACGGGACAGATACGCAGTATTTT. Its translation is CAISEVTGDGTDTQYF.

This chain uses TRBV7-9 with TRBJ2-5; 10 bases map to TRBD1. CDR1 and CDR2 (germline): SEHNR, FQNEAQ (reference sequence). Germline trimming cut 6 bases from V and 2 bases from J; bases unmatched to any gene: 6. The CDR3 is 15 residues long. The CDR3 is CASSSGTGVQETQYF. As DNA, the CDR3 is TGTGCCAGCAGTTCCGGGACAGGGGTACAAGAGACCCAGTACTTC.

The V and J genes are TRBV5-4 and TRBJ1-4; TRBD1 agrees at 8 bases. With V trimmed by 3 bases and J by 4 bases, 8 bases remained unmatched. Germline V gene lookup returns CDR1 SGHNT and CDR2 YYREEE (reference sequence). The CDR3 runs to 16 residues. The chain's CDR3 is CASSSGQGSGNEKLFF. The CDR3 bases are TGTGCCAGCAGCTCCGGACAGGGATCCGGTAATGAAAAACTGTTTTTT.

The chain recombines TRBV6-4 with TRBJ1-1; 7 bases agree with TRBD1. This CDR3 comprises 16 residues. Unmatched junction bases numbered 9, after V lost 5 bases and J lost 0 bases. The germline V gene encodes CDR1 MRHNA and CDR2 SNTAGT. CDR3 amino acids: CASSPRQGTMNTEAFF. CDR3 DNA sequence: TGTGCCAGCAGTCCACGACAGGGAACCATGAACACTGAAGCTTTCTTT.

The sample holds a few counts of this clone. V and J are TRBV6-1 and TRBJ1-2; D is uncertain. There are 14 residues in the CDR3. Per germline, CDR1 MNHNS and CDR2 SASEGT. V was cut by 3 bases and J by 8 bases, with 16 bases left in between. The CDR3 reads CASSDPVQRRGYTF. The CDR3 DNA reads TGTGCCAGCAGTGACCCCGTCCAGCGACGAGGCTACACCTTC.

This clone has a single count. The genes are TRBV27 and TRBJ2-3; TRBD1 agrees at 10 bases. The CDR3 loop spans 16 amino acids. V was clipped by 7 bases and J by 3 bases; unmatched bases: 10. CDR1 MNHEY and CDR2 SMNVEV come from the germline V gene (reference sequence). The CDR3 protein is CASTPFWGQGTDTQYF. The CDR3 nucleotides are TGTGCCAGCACCCCCTTCTGGGGACAGGGGACAGATACGCAGTATTTT.

This chain connects TRBV29-1 to TRBJ1-1; D remains unclear. The CDR3 contains 11 residues. The germline V gene has CDR1 SQVTM and CDR2 ANQGSEA. V lost 6 bases to trimming and J lost 0 bases, with 5 bases between them. In nucleotides, the CDR3 is TGCAGCGTCGGGATGAACACTGAAGCTTTCTTT. Amino acid sequence: CSVGMNTEAFF.

The chain has TRBV27 and TRBJ2-2; 8 bases fit TRBD2. Germline values: CDR1 MNHEY, CDR2 SMNVEV (reference sequence). V was clipped by 4 bases and J by 4 bases; unmatched bases: 11. This CDR3 has 17 residues. The CDR3 coding sequence is TGTGCCAGCAGTTACCGGGGGTTAGCGGGGCCCACCGGGGAGCTGTTTTTT. Protein: CASSYRGLAGPTGELFF.

V is TRBV10-3 and J is TRBJ2-7; TRBD2 agrees at 7 bases. The germline V gene has CDR1 ENHRY and CDR2 SYGVKD. CDR3 length: 15 amino acids. The V gene end was trimmed by 3 bases and the J gene end by 2 bases; junction bases not matched to a gene: 7. The CDR3 nucleotides read TGTGCCATCAGTGATGGCGGGGGTAAAGCCTACGAGCAGTACTTC. Its protein product is CAISDGGGKAYEQYF.

The chain combines TRBV5-4 with TRBJ2-2, with D perhaps matching TRBD1 (5 bases). V was pared by 1 base and J by 6 bases, with 13 bases between. This CDR3 is built from 15 residues. From germline, CDR1 is SGHNT and CDR2 YYREEE (reference sequence). The CDR3 DNA follows: TGTGCCAGCAGCTTGACGCAGGGTAGTGCCGGGGAGCTGTTTTTT. Translating it yields CASSLTQGSAGELFF.

The J gene is TRBJ2-3, the V gene TRBV5-1, with TRBD2 matching 9 bases. Germline lookup yields CDR1 SGHRS and CDR2 YFSETQ. The CDR3 is 16 residues long. V was pared by 4 bases and J by 4 bases, with 10 bases of the junction left unmatched. The chain's CDR3 is CASSPTRGGGSDTQYF. CDR3 nucleotide sequence: TGCGCCAGCAGCCCTACTCGCGGGGGGGGGTCAGATACGCAGTATTTT. Supplemented by reference TRBV5-1 and TRBJ2-3, the full variable domain reads KAGVTQTPRYLIKTRGQQVTLSCSPISGHRSVSWYQQTPGQGLQFLFEYFSETQRNKGNFPGRFSGRQFSNSRSEMNVSTLELGDSALYLCASSPTRGGGSDTQYFGPGTRLTVL.

The gene calls are TRBV4-2 and TRBJ2-6; D unresolved. With 3 bases removed from V and 2 bases from J, the gap between germline ends came to 11 bases. From germline, CDR1 is LGHNA and CDR2 YNFKEQ. This CDR3 has 16 residues. CDR3 protein: CASSQAETTGANVLTF. The DNA of the CDR3 is TGTGCCAGCAGCCAGGCGGAAACCACTGGGGCCAACGTCCTGACTTTC.

The CDR3 DNA sequence: TGTGCCAGCAGGCGACAGAATCAGCCCCAGCATTTT. It yields the protein CASRRQNQPQHF. V usage is TRBV6-5 and J usage is TRBJ1-5; tentatively, D is TRBD1 (5 bases). The V and J ends lost 6 bases and 4 bases respectively, with 7 bases between them. Germline V gives CDR1 MNHEY, CDR2 SVGAGI. The CDR3 spans 12 residues.

This chain uses TRBV7-2 with TRBJ2-7, with 10 positions matching TRBD1. CDR3 length: 18 amino acids. V lost 0 bases and J lost 7; bases outside the gene matches: 15. CDR1 SGHTA and CDR2 FQGNSA come from the germline V gene. CDR3 in amino acids: CASSLAGQGRRGYLEQYF. CDR3 nucleotides: TGTGCCAGCAGCTTAGCGGGACAGGGGAGGCGAGGGTATTTGGAGCAGTACTTC.

The rearrangement links TRBV3-1 (or the pseudogene TRBV3-2) to TRBJ1-2; TRBD1 matches 8 bases. The CDR3 covers 14 residues. The V segment lost 3 bases and the J segment 7 bases; nucleotides outside the gene matches: 7. Germline assignment: CDR1 LGHDT and CDR2 YNNKEL (reference sequence). The CDR3 bases are TGTGCCAGCAGCCATCGTCAGGGGGCGCGTGGCTACACCTTC. The encoded protein is CASSHRQGARGYTF.

The chain combines TRBV7-3 with TRBJ2-5, with 9 bases matching TRBD2. CDR3 length equals 16 residues. Trimming at V came to 3 bases and at J to 2 bases, leaving 7 bases not matched to a gene. Germline values: CDR1 SGHTA, CDR2 FQGTGA. The CDR3 sequence: CASSLALAGQQETQYF. The CDR3 nucleotides are TGTGCCAGCAGCTTGGCCCTAGCGGGACAACAAGAGACCCAGTACTTC.

This clone came up once. V gene TRBV19 combines with J gene TRBJ2-1; D possibly corresponds to TRBD1 (6 bases). Germline V CDR1 and CDR2: LNHDA, SQIVND (reference sequence). V lost 6 bases, J lost 1 base, and 13 bases lay in between. This CDR3 has 15 residues. Written as DNA, the CDR3 is TGTGCCAGTAGACTCAGGGGCCAATCCTACAATGAGCAGTTCTTC. Residues: CASRLRGQSYNEQFF.

This chain joins TRBV9 and TRBJ2-3; D is unclear. Trimming removed 1 base from V and 5 bases from J, with 5 bases in between. Germline V gives CDR1 SGDLS, CDR2 YYNGEE. This CDR3 spans 12 amino acids. In DNA form, the CDR3 reads TGTGCCAGCAGCGTAAGAGAAGATACGCAGTATTTT. Its protein is CASSVREDTQYF.

The chain has TRBV6-5 and TRBJ1-1; no reliable D call. From germline, CDR1 is MNHEY and CDR2 SVGAGI. The V gene lost 6 bases and the J gene lost 6 bases, with 17 bases spanning the gap. This CDR3 spans 14 amino acids. CDR3 region: CASSSRGGVPEAFF. In DNA form, the CDR3 reads TGTGCCAGCAGCTCCCGCGGCGGGGTCCCTGAAGCTTTCTTT.

This clone was counted only a few times. This chain joins TRBV6-6 and TRBJ1-1, with D perhaps TRBD1 (6 bases). Looked up from germline, CDR1 is MNHNY and CDR2 is SVGAGI (reference sequence). Trimming stripped 4 bases from V and 1 base from J, with 13 bases between. This CDR3 is 15 amino acids long. The CDR3: CASSLNGGANTEAFF. CDR3 nucleotide sequence: TGTGCCAGCAGTTTGAACGGGGGGGCGAACACTGAAGCTTTCTTT.

This chain uses TRBV5-1 with TRBJ2-1, with 12 bases fitting TRBD2. CDR1 is SGHRS, CDR2 YFSETQ, per germline. This CDR3 has 16 amino acids. The junction had 3 bases not matched to a gene; V was cut back by 0 bases and J by 5 bases. The CDR3 DNA follows: TGCGCCAGCAGCTTGGGAGGACTAGCGGGGAACAATGAGCAGTTCTTC. Protein product: CASSLGGLAGNNEQFF. The entire variable domain, with the rest obtained from reference TRBV5-1 and TRBJ2-1, is as follows: KAGVTQTPRYLIKTRGQQVTLSCSPISGHRSVSWYQQTPGQGLQFLFEYFSETQRNKGNFPGRFSGRQFSNSRSEMNVSTLELGDSALYLCASSLGGLAGNNEQFFGPGTRLTVL.

V and J are TRBV9 and TRBJ1-2; a possible D gene is TRBD1 (5 bases). The CDR3 contains 17 residues. The germline V and J ends were trimmed by 3 bases and 3 bases, with 21 bases remaining between them. Per the germline V gene, CDR1 is SGDLS and CDR2 is YYNGEE. CDR3 residues: CASSDARRAGVDYGYTF. Written as DNA, the CDR3 is TGTGCCAGCAGCGACGCAAGACGCGCGGGGGTGGACTATGGCTACACCTTC.

This chain links TRBV11-2 with TRBJ1-6; possible D gene TRBD1, 6 bases. The CDR3 contains 16 residues. In germline, CDR1 is SGHAT, CDR2 FQNNGV. V dropped 3 bases and J dropped 7 bases, with 16 bases sitting between them. In nucleotides, the CDR3 is TGTGCCAGCAGCTTTTCGGGGGGGCCAGGGAATTCACCCCTCCACTTT. Translation gives CASSFSGGPGNSPLHF.